Sequencing of this T cell receptor beta chain was carried out in a study of neurological immune-mediated disorders. This CDR3 is 14 amino acids long. CDR1 and CDR2 (germline): KGHSH, LQKENI. V lost 3 bases and J 2 bases, leaving 10 bases between the germline ends. Where libraries were unsorted, they were derived from 2 million PBMCs stored at -80 degrees C. A single record per CDR3 protein comes from TCRdb applying MiXCR to the 5' RACE reads. The sample lists 55,000 to 70,000 distinct CDR3 sequences; almost 4% were seen once. This clonotype was observed many times. The sample consisted of PBMCs. This clonotype originated in a man aged 30 to 39 with multiple sclerosis. J is TRBJ2-5 and V is TRBV18; D may be TRBD2 (6 bases). In nucleotides, the CDR3 is TGTGCCAGCTCACCGGGGGGACTGCAAGAGACCCAGTACTTC. This encodes CASSPGGLQETQYF.